This T cell receptor beta chain was retrieved from a study of cytomegalovirus exposure and HLA in healthy donors. Some clones are missing from TCRdb's copy, which holds only in-frame ones; the method was immunoSEQ multiplex PCR. The profile shows roughly 150,000 clones, approximately 87% of them singletons. A word on this clone: Mismatch with germline at one junction end may stem from a read error.

In germline, CDR1 is SGHVS, CDR2 FNYEAQ. The CDR3 has 15 amino acids. The specimen was PBMCs. V and J are TRBV7-6 and TRBJ2-2; D is tentatively TRBD1 or TRBD2 (5 bases each). This TCR was sampled from a woman in her 30s in good health and CMV-seronegative. In DNA, the CDR3 is TGTGCCAGCAGTTTAGGGACGGATTACACCGGGGAGCTGTTTTTT. The encoded protein is CASSLGTDYTGELFF.